This T cell receptor beta chain was identified in a study of blood T cells in healthy people across ages. Germline values: CDR1 MRHNA, CDR2 SNTAGT. V trimming: 2 bases; J trimming: 2 bases; junction bases outside the gene matches: 1. This CDR3 region has 15 residues. Primers used in a second PCR of roughly 7 to 12 cycles were a sample-barcoded 5' primer and a J-beta primer mix. TCRdb re-analysed the 5' RACE reads in MiXCR, keeping a single row per CDR3 protein. The data contain some 800,000 distinct CDR3 sequences, around two fifths of them seen just once; the ten biggest clones take up nearly 20%. The receptor was isolated from a man aged 55 to 70 in good health. The sequencing input was blood. The rearrangement links TRBV6-4 to TRBJ2-3, with TRBD2 identical over 10 bases. The CDR3, as DNA: TGTGCCAGCAGTGACAGCGGGGGGGCCACAGATACGCAGTATTTT. Protein sequence: CASSDSGGATDTQYF.